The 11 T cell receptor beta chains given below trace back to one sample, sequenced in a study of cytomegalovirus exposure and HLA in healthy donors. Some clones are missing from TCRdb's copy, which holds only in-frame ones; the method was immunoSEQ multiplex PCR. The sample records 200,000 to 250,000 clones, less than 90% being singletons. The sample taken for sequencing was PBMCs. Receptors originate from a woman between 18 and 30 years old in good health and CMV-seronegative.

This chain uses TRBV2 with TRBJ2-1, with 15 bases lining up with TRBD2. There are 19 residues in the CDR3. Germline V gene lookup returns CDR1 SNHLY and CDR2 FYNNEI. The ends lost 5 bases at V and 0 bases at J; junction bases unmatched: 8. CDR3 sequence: CASSKGLAGGPSSYNEQFF. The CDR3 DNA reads TGTGCCAGCAGTAAGGGACTAGCGGGGGGCCCTAGCTCCTACAATGAGCAGTTCTTC. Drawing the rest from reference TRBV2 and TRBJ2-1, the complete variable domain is EPEVTQTPSHQVTQMGQEVILRCVPISNHLYFYWYRQILGQKVEFLVSFYNNEISEKSEIFDDQFSVERPDGSNFTLKIRSTKLEDSAMYFCASSKGLAGGPSSYNEQFFGPGTRLTVL.

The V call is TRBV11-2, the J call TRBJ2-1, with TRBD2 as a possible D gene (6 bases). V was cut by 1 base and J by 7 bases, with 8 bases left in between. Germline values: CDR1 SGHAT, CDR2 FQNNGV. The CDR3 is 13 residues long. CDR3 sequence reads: CASSLGEENEQFF. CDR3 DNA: TGTGCCAGCAGCTTAGGGGAGGAGAATGAGCAGTTCTTC.

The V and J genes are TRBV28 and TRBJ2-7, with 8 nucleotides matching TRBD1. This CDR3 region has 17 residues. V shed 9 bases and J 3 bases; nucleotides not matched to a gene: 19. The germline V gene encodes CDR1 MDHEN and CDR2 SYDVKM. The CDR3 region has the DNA TGTGCCAGTCTCACAGACAGGGGAGCAATTGGGCGCTACGAGCAGTACTTC. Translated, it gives CASLTDRGAIGRYEQYF.

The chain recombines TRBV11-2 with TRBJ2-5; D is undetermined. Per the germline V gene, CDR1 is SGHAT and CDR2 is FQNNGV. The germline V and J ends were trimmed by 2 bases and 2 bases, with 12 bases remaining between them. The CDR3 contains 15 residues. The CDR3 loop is CASSLFLGPQETQYF. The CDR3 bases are TGTGCCAGCAGCTTATTCCTAGGGCCACAAGAGACCCAGTACTTC.

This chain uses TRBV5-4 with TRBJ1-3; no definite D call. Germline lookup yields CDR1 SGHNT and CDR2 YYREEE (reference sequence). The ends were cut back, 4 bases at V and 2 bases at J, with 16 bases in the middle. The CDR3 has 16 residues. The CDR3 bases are TGTGCCAGCAGCCCCCGGGAGGGTCGAGCTGGAAACACCATATATTTT. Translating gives CASSPREGRAGNTIYF.

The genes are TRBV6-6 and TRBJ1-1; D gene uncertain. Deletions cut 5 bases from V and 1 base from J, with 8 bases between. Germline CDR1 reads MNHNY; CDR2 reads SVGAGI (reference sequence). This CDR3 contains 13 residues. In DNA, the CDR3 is TGTGCCAGCAGTATACAGACGAACACTGAAGCTTTCTTT. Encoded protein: CASSIQTNTEAFF.

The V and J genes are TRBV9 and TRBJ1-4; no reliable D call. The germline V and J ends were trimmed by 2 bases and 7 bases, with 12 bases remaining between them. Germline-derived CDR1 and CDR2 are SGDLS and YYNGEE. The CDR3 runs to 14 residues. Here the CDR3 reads CASSVSPISEKLFF. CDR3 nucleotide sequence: TGTGCCAGCAGCGTGTCTCCGATTAGTGAAAAACTGTTTTTT.

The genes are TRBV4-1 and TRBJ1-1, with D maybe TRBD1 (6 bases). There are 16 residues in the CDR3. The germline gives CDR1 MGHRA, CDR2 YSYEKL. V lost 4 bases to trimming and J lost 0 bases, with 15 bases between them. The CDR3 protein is CASSRTGGGMNTEAFF. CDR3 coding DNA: TGCGCCAGCAGCCGGACTGGAGGGGGGATGAACACTGAAGCTTTCTTT.

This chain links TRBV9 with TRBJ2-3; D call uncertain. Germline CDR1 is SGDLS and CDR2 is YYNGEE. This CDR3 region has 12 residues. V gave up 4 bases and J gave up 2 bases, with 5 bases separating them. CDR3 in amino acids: CASSINTDTQYF. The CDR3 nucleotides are TGTGCCAGCAGCATTAACACAGATACGCAGTATTTT.

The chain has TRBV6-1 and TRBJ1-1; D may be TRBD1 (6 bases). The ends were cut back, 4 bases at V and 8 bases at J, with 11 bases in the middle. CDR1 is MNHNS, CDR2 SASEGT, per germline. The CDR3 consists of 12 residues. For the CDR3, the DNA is TGTGCCAGCAGTGTTGCCGGGACAGAAGCTTTCTTT. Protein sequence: CASSVAGTEAFF.

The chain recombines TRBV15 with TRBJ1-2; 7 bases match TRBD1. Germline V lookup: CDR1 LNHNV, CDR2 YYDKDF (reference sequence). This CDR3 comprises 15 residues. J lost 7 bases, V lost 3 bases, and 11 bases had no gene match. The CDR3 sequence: CATSSSGTATAGYTF. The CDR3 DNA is TGTGCCACCAGCAGTTCCGGGACAGCCACCGCTGGCTACACCTTC.